This TCR beta chain was found in a study of CD8 T cells in Susac syndrome. Random hexamers primed reverse transcription of about 0.45 to 1 ug RNA. Across 54 Vbeta and 13 Jbeta, TCR beta CDR3 was amplified with immunoSEQ multiplex PCR. TCRdb processed the immunoSEQ multiplex PCR reads anew with MiXCR; each CDR3 protein has one entry. The sample carries over 350,000 distinct CDR3 sequences, 75% to 90% recorded once. The germline CDR1 and CDR2 sequences are SEHNR and FQNEAQ (reference sequence). CDR3 length equals 16 residues. J was trimmed by 5 bases and V by 0 bases; bases with no gene match: 6. CD8+ and CD4+ blood T cells underwent TCR beta sequencing.

Sequenced: CD8+ T cells from PBMCs. This clonotype originated in a human donor with multiple sclerosis. The J gene is TRBJ2-1, the V gene TRBV7-9; TRBD1 matches 8 bases. The CDR3 here is CASSLARTGNNNEQFF. The CDR3 DNA reads TGTGCCAGCAGCTTAGCTCGGACAGGGAACAACAATGAGCAGTTCTTC. Together with reference TRBV7-9 and TRBJ2-1, the CDR3 gives the full variable domain: DTGVSQNPRHKITKRGQNVTFRCDPISEHNRLYWYRQTLGQGPEFLTYFQNEAQLEKSRLLSDRFSAERPKGSFSTLEIQRTEQGDSAMYLCASSLARTGNNNEQFFGPGTRLTVL.